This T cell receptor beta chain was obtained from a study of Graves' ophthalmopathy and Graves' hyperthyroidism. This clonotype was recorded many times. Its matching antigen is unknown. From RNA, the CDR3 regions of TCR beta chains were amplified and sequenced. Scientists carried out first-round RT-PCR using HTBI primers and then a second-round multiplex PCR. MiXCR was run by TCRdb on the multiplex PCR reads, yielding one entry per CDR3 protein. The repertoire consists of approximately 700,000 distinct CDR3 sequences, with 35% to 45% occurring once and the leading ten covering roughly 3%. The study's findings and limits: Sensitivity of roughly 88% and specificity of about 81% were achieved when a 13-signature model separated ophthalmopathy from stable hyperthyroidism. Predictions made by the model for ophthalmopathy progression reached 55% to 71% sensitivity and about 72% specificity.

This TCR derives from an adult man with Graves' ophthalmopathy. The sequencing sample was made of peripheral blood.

In DNA form, the CDR3 reads TGTGCCAGCAGCCAAGCGGACAGGGCCAACACCTTC. Its protein product is CASSQADRANTF. V gene TRBV3-1 combines with J gene TRBJ1-2; 8 nucleotides match TRBD1. V lost 1 base to trimming and J lost 12 bases; unmatched junction nucleotides: 4. The CDR3 contains 12 residues. CDR1 and CDR2 (germline): LGHDT, YNNKEL (reference sequence).